The clone carrying this T cell receptor beta chain was counted between two and nine times. Its antigen remains unidentified. The V and J ends lost 5 bases and 5 bases, in that order; junction bases with no gene match: 8. Germline-derived CDR1 and CDR2 are SEHNR and FQNEAQ (reference sequence). This CDR3 region has 15 residues. This entry is derived from a study of cytotoxic CD8 clonotypes in ibrutinib-treated CLL. For the study at large: The patients comprised some twelve relapsed/refractory and around 14 treatment-naive cases, some 17 IGHV unmutated. When averaged across all of the samples, the counts came to approximately 250,000 productive templates and about 95,000 productive rearrangements.

Using immunoSEQ multiplex PCR, the repertoire was profiled, and TCRdb retains in-frame clones only, with some absent. The table lists over 150,000 clones, 55% to 85% of them singletons. Whole-study findings and limits: Sustained-remission and progressing patients had unequal sampling times. Clonality showed a rise at ibrutinib response that reversed toward baseline at progression.

This TCR was recovered from a human donor with chronic lymphocytic leukemia. The source material was PBMCs, sampled after 24 months of ibrutinib treatment. V gene TRBV7-9 combines with J gene TRBJ1-5; 8 bases match TRBD1. The CDR3 DNA reads as TGTGCCAGCAGCACGGACAGGGTAGTTGATCAGCCCCAGCATTTT. As protein: CASSTDRVVDQPQHF. Full variable domain (rest looked up from reference TRBV7-9 and TRBJ1-5): DTGVSQNPRHKITKRGQNVTFRCDPISEHNRLYWYRQTLGQGPEFLTYFQNEAQLEKSRLLSDRFSAERPKGSFSTLEIQRTEQGDSAMYLCASSTDRVVDQPQHFGDGTRLSIL.